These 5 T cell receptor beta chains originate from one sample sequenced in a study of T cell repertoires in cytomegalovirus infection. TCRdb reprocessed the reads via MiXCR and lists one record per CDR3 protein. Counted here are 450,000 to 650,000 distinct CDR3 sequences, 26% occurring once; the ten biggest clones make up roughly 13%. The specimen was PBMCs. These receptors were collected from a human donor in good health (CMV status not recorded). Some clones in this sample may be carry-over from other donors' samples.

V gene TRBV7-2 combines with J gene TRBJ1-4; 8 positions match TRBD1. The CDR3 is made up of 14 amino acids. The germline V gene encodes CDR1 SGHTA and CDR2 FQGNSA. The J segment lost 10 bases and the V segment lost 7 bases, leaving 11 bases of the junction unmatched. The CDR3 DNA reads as TGTGCCAGCACCAGCACAGGGGGAAGCGGAAAACTGTTTTTT. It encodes CASTSTGGSGKLFF. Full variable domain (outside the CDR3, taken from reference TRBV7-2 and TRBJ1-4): GAGVSQSPSNKVTEKGKDVELRCDPISGHTALYWYRQSLGQGLEFLIYFQGNSAPDKSGLPSDRFSAERTGGSVSTLTIQRTQQEDSAVYLCASTSTGGSGKLFFGSGTQLSVL.

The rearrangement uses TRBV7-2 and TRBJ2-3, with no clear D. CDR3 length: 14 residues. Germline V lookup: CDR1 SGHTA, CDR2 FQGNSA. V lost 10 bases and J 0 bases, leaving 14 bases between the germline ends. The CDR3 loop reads CATRRGTSTDTQYF. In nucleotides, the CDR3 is TGTGCCACCCGTCGCGGAACTAGCACAGATACGCAGTATTTT.

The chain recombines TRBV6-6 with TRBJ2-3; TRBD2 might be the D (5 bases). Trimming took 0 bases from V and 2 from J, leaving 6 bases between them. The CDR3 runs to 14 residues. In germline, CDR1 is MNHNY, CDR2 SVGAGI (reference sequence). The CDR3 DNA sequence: TGTGCCAGCAGTTACTCCGGGGTCACAGATACGCAGTATTTT. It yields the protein CASSYSGVTDTQYF.

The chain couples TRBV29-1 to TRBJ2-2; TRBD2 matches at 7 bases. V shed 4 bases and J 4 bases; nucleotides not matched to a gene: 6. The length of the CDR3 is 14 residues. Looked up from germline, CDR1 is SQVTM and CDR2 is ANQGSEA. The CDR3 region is CSVAGRVGTGELFF. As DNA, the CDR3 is TGCAGCGTTGCGGGGAGGGTGGGCACCGGGGAGCTGTTTTTT.

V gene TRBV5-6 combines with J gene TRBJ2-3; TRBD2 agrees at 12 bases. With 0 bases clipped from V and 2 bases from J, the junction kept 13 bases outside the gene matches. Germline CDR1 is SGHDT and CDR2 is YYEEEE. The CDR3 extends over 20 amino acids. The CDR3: CASSLAGRLAGDLITDTQYF. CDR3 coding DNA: TGTGCCAGCAGCTTGGCGGGGCGACTAGCGGGAGACCTAATCACAGATACGCAGTATTTT.